This T cell receptor (beta chain) was documented in a study of T cells after yellow fever vaccination. Study conclusions and caveats: Clonotypes appearing in both CD4 and CD8 compartments existed, and their share was small. Weaker overall was a secondary response that nonetheless peaked faster, on day 5 versus 15. Boosting was followed by the reappearance of most primary-vaccination clones (around 96% CD4, about 90% CD8).

For TCR, cDNA came from 5'RACE template switching, which added a universal primer site and UMIs. TCRdb itself ran the 5' RACE reads through MiXCR, one entry per CDR3 protein. The sample lists 450,000 to 600,000 distinct CDR3 sequences, roughly 12% occurring once. CDR1 and CDR2 from the germline V gene are SGHTA and FQGNSA. The CDR3 is 14 amino acids. V dropped 6 bases and J dropped 0; count of bases not matched to a gene: 4. Comment on this clonotype: The antigen remains undetermined.

The sequencing used PBMCs, collected on the day of the yellow fever booster vaccination. The clonotype originates from a man between 25 and 39 years old who received the YFV17D yellow fever vaccine. The J gene is TRBJ2-7, the V gene TRBV7-2; TRBD1 matches 8 bases. CDR3 DNA: TGTGCCAGCAGACGGACAGGGATCTCCTACGAGCAGTACTTC. This sequence encodes CASRRTGISYEQYF. Complete variable domain (other parts from reference TRBV7-2 and TRBJ2-7): GAGVSQSPSNKVTEKGKDVELRCDPISGHTALYWYRQSLGQGLEFLIYFQGNSAPDKSGLPSDRFSAERTGGSVSTLTIQRTQQEDSAVYLCASRRTGISYEQYFGPGTRLTVT.